The present entry profiles one T cell receptor beta chain with its context. This table comes from immunoSEQ multiplex PCR, and its TCRdb copy is limited to in-frame clones, with some not included. The sample holds approximately 120,000 clones, around 97% seen once. Germline V lookup: CDR1 SNHLY, CDR2 FYNNEI. Trimming left V 7 bases short and J 16 bases short, with 20 bases between. CDR3 length: 12 residues. This specimen comes from a study of T cell changes during pregnancy in multiple sclerosis. The sequences come from peripheral blood, collected after pregnancy. The V call is TRBV2, the J call TRBJ1-5; unclear D gene. The TCR was taken from a female donor with multiple sclerosis, enrolled in a pregnancy study. CDR3 amino acids: CASTVTRFSSHF. In DNA, the CDR3 is TGTGCCAGCACGGTGACCCGTTTTTCTAGTCATTTT.